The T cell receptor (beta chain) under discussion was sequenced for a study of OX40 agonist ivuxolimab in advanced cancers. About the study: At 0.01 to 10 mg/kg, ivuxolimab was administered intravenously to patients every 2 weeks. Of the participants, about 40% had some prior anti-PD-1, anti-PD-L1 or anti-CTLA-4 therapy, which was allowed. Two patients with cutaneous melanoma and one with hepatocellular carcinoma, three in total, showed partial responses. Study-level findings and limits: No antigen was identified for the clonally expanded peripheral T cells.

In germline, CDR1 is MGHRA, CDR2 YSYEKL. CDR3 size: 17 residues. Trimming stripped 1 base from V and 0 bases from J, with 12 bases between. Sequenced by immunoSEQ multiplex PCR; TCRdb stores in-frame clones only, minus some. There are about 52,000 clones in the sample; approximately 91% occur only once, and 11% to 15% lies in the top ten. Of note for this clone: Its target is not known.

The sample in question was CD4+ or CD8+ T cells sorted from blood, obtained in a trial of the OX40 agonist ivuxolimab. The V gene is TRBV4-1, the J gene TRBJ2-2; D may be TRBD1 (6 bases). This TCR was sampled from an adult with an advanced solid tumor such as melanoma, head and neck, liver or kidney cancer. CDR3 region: CASSQAGAESNTGELFF. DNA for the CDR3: TGCGCCAGCAGCCAAGCAGGGGCCGAATCGAACACCGGGGAGCTGTTTTTT.